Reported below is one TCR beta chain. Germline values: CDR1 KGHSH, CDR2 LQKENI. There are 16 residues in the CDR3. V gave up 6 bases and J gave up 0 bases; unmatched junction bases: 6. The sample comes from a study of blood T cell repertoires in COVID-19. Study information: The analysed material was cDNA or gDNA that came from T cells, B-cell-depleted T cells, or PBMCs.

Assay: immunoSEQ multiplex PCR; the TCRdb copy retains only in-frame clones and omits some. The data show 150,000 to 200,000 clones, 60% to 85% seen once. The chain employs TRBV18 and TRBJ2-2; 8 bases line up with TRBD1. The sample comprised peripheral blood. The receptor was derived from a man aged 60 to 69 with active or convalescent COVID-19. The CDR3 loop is CASSLQQGANTGELFF. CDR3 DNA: TGTGCCAGCTCCCTACAACAGGGGGCGAACACCGGGGAGCTGTTTTTT. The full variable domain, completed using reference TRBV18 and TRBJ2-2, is NAGVMQNPRHLVRRRGQEARLRCSPMKGHSHVYWYRQLPEEGLKFMVYLQKENIIDESGMPKERFSAEFPKEGPSILRIQQVVRGDSAAYFCASSLQQGANTGELFFGEGSRLTVL.